The T cell receptor beta chain described here comes from a study of blood T cell repertoires in COVID-19. Study-wide context: Samples of COVID-19 (acute and convalescent) were obtained from the United States, Italy and Spain. Sample material is recorded as cDNA or gDNA derived from T cells, B-cell-depleted T cells, or PBMCs.

Germline CDR1 is MNHEY and CDR2 is SVGAGI. Trimming stripped 7 bases from V and 5 bases from J, with 14 bases between. The CDR3 consists of 13 residues. Clones were sequenced by immunoSEQ multiplex PCR, and TCRdb holds only the in-frame ones, with some missing. The data hold about 220,000 clones, with roughly 80% observed a single time. This clone was detected a few times. The source is a woman aged 60 to 75 with acute or convalescent COVID-19. The sequenced sample consisted of peripheral blood. This chain links TRBV6-5 with TRBJ1-2; D is perhaps TRBD1 (5 bases). The CDR3 spells CASNGRVAYGYTF. The CDR3 DNA follows: TGTGCCAGCAATGGCAGGGTCGCTTATGGCTACACCTTC.